These 9 T cell receptor beta chains were sequenced from one sample in a study of naive and memory T cell subsets. General study points: A few larger clonotypes appeared in naive repertoires, especially CD8, possibly memory cells re-expressing CD45RA.

Both TRBC1 and TRBC2 were covered by a beta constant-region primer of two equimolar oligonucleotides. Nested alpha and beta constant-region primers with the SP2 primer drove four PCR rounds on ligated cDNA. One entry per CDR3 protein, called by TCRdb with MiXCR from the UMI-ligation and nested PCR reads. This table has approximately 100,000 distinct CDR3 sequences, approximately 15% appearing once. These receptors lack a known antigen. Sequencing used naive CD8+ T cells from blood. These TCRs come from a human donor in good health.

This clonotype was recorded at least ten times. The chain uses TRBV29-1 and TRBJ1-1; the D gene is possibly TRBD1 (5 bases). Germline V gene lookup returns CDR1 SQVTM and CDR2 ANQGSEA. The V end lost 5 bases, the J end lost 4 bases, and 11 bases lay between the germline ends. This CDR3 is built from 12 residues. The CDR3 protein is CSVPGLGTEAFF. The CDR3 DNA sequence: TGCAGCGTTCCAGGGTTAGGCACTGAAGCTTTCTTT. The full variable domain, completed using reference TRBV29-1 and TRBJ1-1, is SAVISQKPSRDICQRGTSLTIQCQVDSQVTMMFWYRQQPGQSLTLIATANQGSEATYESGFVIDKFPISRPNLTFSTLTVSNMSPEDSSIYLCSVPGLGTEAFFGQGTRLTVV.

This clonotype has ten or more counts. V gene TRBV7-9 combines with J gene TRBJ1-2; no definite D call. Trimming pared 3 bases from V and 4 bases from J, leaving 15 bases between. CDR3 size: 15 residues. Per the germline V gene, CDR1 is SEHNR and CDR2 is FQNEAQ (reference sequence). The CDR3 DNA follows: TGTGCCAGCAGCTTCCCGGCAGTCCACCGCTATGGCTACACCTTC. This encodes CASSFPAVHRYGYTF.

The CDR3: CASSLEPSVYEQYF. Written as DNA, the CDR3 is TGTGCCAGCAGCTTGGAGCCTAGCGTCTACGAGCAGTACTTC. The J gene is TRBJ2-7, the V gene TRBV5-6; weak D call: TRBD2 (6 bases). From germline, CDR1 is SGHDT and CDR2 YYEEEE. The CDR3 is made up of 14 amino acids. The V and J ends lost 0 bases and 3 bases respectively, with 10 bases between them.

DNA of the CDR3: TGTGCCAGCACCCCTCTGAACACTGAAGCTTTCTTT. It specifies CASTPLNTEAFF. V gene TRBV7-9 combines with J gene TRBJ1-1; D is uncertain. Trimming cost V 7 bases and J 0 bases, with 6 bases left between them. From germline, CDR1 is SEHNR and CDR2 FQNEAQ (reference sequence). The CDR3 runs to 12 residues.

As DNA, the CDR3 is TGCAGCGTTGACCTTACAGGGGAGGGCTACACCTTC. Amino acid sequence: CSVDLTGEGYTF. V is TRBV29-1 and J is TRBJ1-2; 7 nucleotides agree with TRBD1. CDR1 and CDR2 from the germline V gene are SQVTM and ANQGSEA. The CDR3 has 12 amino acids. The trim removed 3 bases at V and 8 bases at J, leaving 6 bases unmatched.

This clonotype was observed a few times. The chain carries TRBV6-2 or TRBV6-3 and TRBJ2-1, with D uncertain. V was pared by 0 bases and J by 16 bases, with 19 bases between. The CDR3 has 14 amino acids. Germline V CDR1 and CDR2: MNHEY, SVGEGT. The CDR3 nucleotides are TGTGCCAGCAGTTACTCGTCTCGGGTTGAAAAACCTTTCTTC. It encodes CASSYSSRVEKPFF.

This clonotype was counted between two and nine times. The genes are TRBV7-2 and TRBJ2-1; D is perhaps TRBD1 or TRBD2 (5 bases each). Deletions cut 3 bases from V and 5 bases from J, with 17 bases between. Germline V gene lookup returns CDR1 SGHTA and CDR2 FQGNSA. The CDR3 totals 16 residues. As DNA, the CDR3 is TGTGCCAGCAGCTTTTACGGGACGCCGGCCAACAATGAGCAGTTCTTC. Its translation: CASSFYGTPANNEQFF.

In this sample, this clonotype turned up a few times. The V and J genes are TRBV11-3 and TRBJ2-1, with 11 bases lining up with TRBD2. The CDR3 sequence is 17 residues long. Germline V gene data show CDR1 as SGHNT and CDR2 as YENEEA. V shed 2 bases and J 5 bases; nucleotides not matched to a gene: 8. The CDR3 spells CASSLLPGLADNNEQFF. The CDR3 nucleotides are TGTGCCAGCAGCTTACTCCCGGGACTAGCGGATAACAATGAGCAGTTCTTC. The whole variable domain, filled in from reference TRBV11-3 and TRBJ2-1, reads EAGVVQSPRYKIIEKKQPVAFWCNPISGHNTLYWYLQNLGQGPELLIRYENEEAVDDSQLPKDRFSAERLKGVDSTLKIQPAELGDSAVYLCASSLLPGLADNNEQFFGPGTRLTVL.

The CDR3 protein is CASGLGRGNEQFF. DNA for the CDR3: TGTGCCAGCGGCCTCGGCAGGGGAAATGAGCAGTTCTTC. V and J are TRBV7-9 and TRBJ2-1; TRBD1 might be the D (6 bases). The V end lost 8 bases, the J end lost 7 bases, and 15 bases lay between the germline ends. The CDR3 runs 13 residues. Germline V gene sequence: CDR1 SEHNR, CDR2 FQNEAQ (reference sequence).